Reported below is one T cell receptor (beta chain). The table lists this clonotype with many counts. It lacks a known antigen. No base-level quality is on record; no much larger clone is a single base apart. These data originate in a study of CD8 T cells in ankylosing spondylitis listed by TCRdb under 2017. The study in broad terms: The study set out to find disease-linked TCR variants by profiling T cell receptor beta repertoires in ankylosing spondylitis patients and healthy donors. The full study cohort comprised around 23 ankylosing spondylitis patients and over a hundred healthy donors. Peripheral blood was sampled, and synovial fluid was also collected from ankylosing spondylitis patients. What the work shows at the level of the full study, not this receptor alone: Blood from ankylosing spondylitis patients appeared to be characterized by a TCR beta motif composed of about eight highly homologous amino acid variants. Some motif variants were previously reported in synovial fluid and blood of reactive arthritis patients, suggesting common disease-initiation mechanisms. A CD8+ phenotype was shown by the disease-linked clones, which were found at relatively low frequencies in peripheral blood. The disease-linked clones were reported to be significantly enriched in matched synovial fluid samples from ankylosing spondylitis patients.

Instrument on record: Illumina HiSeq 2500. Quantitative 5'-RACE with molecular barcodes was the method used to prepare the TCR beta libraries. In the authors' own workflow: To identify disease-linked TCR variants, a new computational method was used, one built on a probabilistic model of VDJ rearrangement. The public reads were run again by TCRdb, first through fastp at Q25 and then through MiXCR, and only productive beta chains were kept. Each entry is one CDR3 protein sequence, shown with its most common DNA and genes. V and J calls and clone size were set by TCRdb, not the authors. This sample comprises 150,000 or so distinct CDR3 sequences, 9.8% of them detected only once. The ten biggest clones cover roughly 16% of the sample. From the germline V gene (reference sequence), CDR1 is DFQATT and CDR2 is SNEGSKA. V loses 2 bases, J loses 3 bases, and the germline ends lie 15 bases apart. From the cysteine up to the phenylalanine, the CDR3 has a length of 15 residues. The retained sequence is limited to the CDR3, 45 bases, with the frame set at the first base.

The receptor was isolated from a female donor with ankylosing spondylitis or in good health (not recorded which). The specimen sequenced was blood, either unsorted or a sorted T cell fraction (not recorded which). The chain is encoded by TRBV20-1 joined to TRBJ2-3, with TRBD2 tentatively as D gene (6 bases match). The CDR3 is CSARWDGTLTDTQYF. The DNA sequence is TGCAGTGCTAGATGGGATGGGACTTTAACAGATACGCAGTATTTT.